This T cell receptor beta chain was identified in a study of blood T cell repertoires in COVID-19. About the study: COVID-19 samples, acute and convalescent, were from the United States, Italy and Spain.

Here immunoSEQ multiplex PCR was the method, and the copy in TCRdb shows in-frame clones only, minus some. Of over 75,000 clones in the sample, roughly 82% were seen once. The CDR3 contains 13 residues. Germline V CDR1 and CDR2: SEHNR, FQNEAQ (reference sequence). Trimming removed 1 base at V and 2 bases at J, with 5 bases between. This rearrangement joins TRBV7-9 to TRBJ1-2, with D uncertain. This clonotype originated in a woman of 80 years or more with acute or convalescent COVID-19. Sequenced sample: peripheral blood. Here the CDR3 DNA reads TGTGCCAGCAGCTTAGGGGAGAACTATGGCTACACCTTC. Translated, it gives CASSLGENYGYTF.